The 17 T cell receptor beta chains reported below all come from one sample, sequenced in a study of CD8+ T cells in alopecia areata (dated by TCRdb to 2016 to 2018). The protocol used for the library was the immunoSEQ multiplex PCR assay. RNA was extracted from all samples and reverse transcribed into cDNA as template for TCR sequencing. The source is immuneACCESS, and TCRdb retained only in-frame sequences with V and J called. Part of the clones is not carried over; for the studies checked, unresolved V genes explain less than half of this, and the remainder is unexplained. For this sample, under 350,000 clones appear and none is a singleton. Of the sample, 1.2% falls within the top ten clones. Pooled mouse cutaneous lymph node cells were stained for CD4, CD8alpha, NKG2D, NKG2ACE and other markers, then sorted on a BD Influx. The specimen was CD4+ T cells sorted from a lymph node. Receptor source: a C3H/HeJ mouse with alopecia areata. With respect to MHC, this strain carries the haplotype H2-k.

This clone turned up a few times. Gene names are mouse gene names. The CDR3 here is CASTGGTYEQYF. The sequenced CDR3 bases are TGTGCCAGCACAGGAGGAACCTAT. This chain joins TRBV19 and TRBJ2-7; no definite D call. The CDR3 end lies 4 residues beyond the end of the read and is filled in from the germline J gene. The germline V gene has CDR1 FNHDT and CDR2 SITEND (reference sequence). The CDR3 is 12 residues long. Trimming removed 6 bases at V and 2 bases at J, with 9 bases between. Looking up the rest from reference TRBV19 and TRBJ2-7 gives the full variable domain: GGIITQTPKFLIGQEGQKLTLKCQQNFNHDTMYWYRQDSGKGLRLIYYSITENDLQKGDLSEGYDASREKKSSFSLTVTSAQKNEMAVFLCASTGGTYEQYFGPGTRLTVL.

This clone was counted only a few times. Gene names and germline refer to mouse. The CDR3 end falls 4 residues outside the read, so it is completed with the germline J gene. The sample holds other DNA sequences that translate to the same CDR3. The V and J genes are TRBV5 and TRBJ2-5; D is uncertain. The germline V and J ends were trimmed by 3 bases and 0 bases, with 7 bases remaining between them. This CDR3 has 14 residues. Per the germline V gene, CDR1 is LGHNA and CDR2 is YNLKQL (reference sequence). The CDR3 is CASSQRQNQDTQYF. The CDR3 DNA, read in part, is TGTGCCAGCAGCCAGCGACAAAACCAAGAC.

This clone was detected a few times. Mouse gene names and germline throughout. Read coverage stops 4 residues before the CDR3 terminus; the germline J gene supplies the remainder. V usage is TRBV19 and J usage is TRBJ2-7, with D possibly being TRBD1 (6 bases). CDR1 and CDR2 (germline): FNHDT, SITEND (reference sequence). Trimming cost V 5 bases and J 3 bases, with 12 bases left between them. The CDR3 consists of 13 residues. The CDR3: CASSLRTVYEQYF. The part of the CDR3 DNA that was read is TGTGCCAGCAGCCTTAGGACAGTCTAT.

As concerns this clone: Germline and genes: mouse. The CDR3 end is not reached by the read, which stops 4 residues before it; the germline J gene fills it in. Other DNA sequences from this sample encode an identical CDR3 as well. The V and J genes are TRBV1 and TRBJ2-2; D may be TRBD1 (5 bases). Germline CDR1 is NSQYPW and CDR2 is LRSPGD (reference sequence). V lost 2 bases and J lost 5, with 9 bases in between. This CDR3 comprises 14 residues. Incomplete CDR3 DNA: TGCACCTGCAGTGCACAGGGTAGAACCGGG. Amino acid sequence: CTCSAQGRTG. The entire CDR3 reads CTCSAQGRTGQLYF.

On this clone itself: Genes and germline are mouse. Partial CDR3 DNA: TGTGCCTCCCTCGACTGGGCTAGTGCAGAA. Translation gives CASLDWASAE. The whole CDR3 reads CASLDWASAETLYF. The gene calls are TRBV31 and TRBJ2-3, with 7 bases fitting TRBD2. The DNA ends 4 residues before the CDR3 does, and the rest of the CDR3 is filled in from the germline J gene. This CDR3 region has 14 residues. After removal of 7 bases from V and 0 bases from J, the junction contained 7 bases not matched to a gene. In germline, CDR1 is GKSSPN, CDR2 SITVG. Combining the CDR3 with reference TRBV31 and TRBJ2-3 gives the whole variable domain AQTIHQWPVAEIKAVGSPLSLGCTIKGKSSPNLYWYWQATGGTLQQLFYSITVGQVESVVQLNLSASRPKDDQFILSTEKLLLSHSGFYLCASLDWASAETLYFGSGTRLTVL.

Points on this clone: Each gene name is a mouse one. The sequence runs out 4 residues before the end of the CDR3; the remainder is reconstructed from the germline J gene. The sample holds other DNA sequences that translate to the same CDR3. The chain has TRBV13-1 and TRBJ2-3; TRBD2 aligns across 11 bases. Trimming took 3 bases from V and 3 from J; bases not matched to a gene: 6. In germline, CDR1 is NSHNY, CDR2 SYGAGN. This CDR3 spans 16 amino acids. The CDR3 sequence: CASSGTGGAGAETLYF. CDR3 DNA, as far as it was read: TGTGCCAGCAGTGGAACTGGGGGGGCTGGAGCAGAA.

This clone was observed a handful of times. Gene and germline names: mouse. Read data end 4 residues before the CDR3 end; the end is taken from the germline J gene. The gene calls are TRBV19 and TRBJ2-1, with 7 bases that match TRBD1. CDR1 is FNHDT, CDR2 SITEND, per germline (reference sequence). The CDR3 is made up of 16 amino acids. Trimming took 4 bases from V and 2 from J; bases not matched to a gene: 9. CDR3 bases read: TGTGCCAGCAGTGCCCGGGACAGAAACTACTATGCT. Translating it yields CASSARDRNYYA. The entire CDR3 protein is CASSARDRNYYAEQFF.

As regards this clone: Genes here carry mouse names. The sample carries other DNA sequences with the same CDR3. The sequenced part of the CDR3 DNA is TGTGCCAGCGGTCTGGGGGGGCCTTAT. Protein sequence: CASGLGGPY. The complete CDR3 sequence is CASGLGGPYEQYF. The rearrangement uses TRBV13-2 and TRBJ2-7; 10 positions match TRBD2. The read terminates 4 residues ahead of where the CDR3 ends, so the germline J gene completes it. The germline V gene has CDR1 NNHNN and CDR2 SYGAGS (reference sequence). The CDR3 is 13 residues long.

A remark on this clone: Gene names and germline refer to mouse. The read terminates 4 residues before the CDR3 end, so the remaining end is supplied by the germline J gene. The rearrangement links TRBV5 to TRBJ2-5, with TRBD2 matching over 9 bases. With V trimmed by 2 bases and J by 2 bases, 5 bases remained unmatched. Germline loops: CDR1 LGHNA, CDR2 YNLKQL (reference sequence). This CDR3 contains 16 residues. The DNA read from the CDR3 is TGTGCCAGCAGCCAAATGGGGGGGCGAGGCCAAGAC. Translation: CASSQMGGRGQD. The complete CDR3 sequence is CASSQMGGRGQDTQYF.

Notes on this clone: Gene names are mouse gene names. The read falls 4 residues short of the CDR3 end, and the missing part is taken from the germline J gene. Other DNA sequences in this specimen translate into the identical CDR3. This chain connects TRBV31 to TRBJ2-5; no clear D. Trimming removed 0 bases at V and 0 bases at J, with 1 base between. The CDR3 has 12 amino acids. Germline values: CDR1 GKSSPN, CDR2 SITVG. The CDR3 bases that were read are TGTGCCTGGAGTCTAAACCAAGAC. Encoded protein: CAWSLNQD. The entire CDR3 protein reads CAWSLNQDTQYF.

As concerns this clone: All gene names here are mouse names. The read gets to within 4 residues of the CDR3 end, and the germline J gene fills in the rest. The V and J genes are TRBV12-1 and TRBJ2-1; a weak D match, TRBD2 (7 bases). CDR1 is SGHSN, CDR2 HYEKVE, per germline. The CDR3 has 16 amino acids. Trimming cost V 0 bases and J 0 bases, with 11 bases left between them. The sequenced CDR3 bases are TGTGCCAGCTCTCTCGCTCTGGGGGCTAACTATGCT. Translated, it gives CASSLALGANYA. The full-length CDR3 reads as CASSLALGANYAEQFF.

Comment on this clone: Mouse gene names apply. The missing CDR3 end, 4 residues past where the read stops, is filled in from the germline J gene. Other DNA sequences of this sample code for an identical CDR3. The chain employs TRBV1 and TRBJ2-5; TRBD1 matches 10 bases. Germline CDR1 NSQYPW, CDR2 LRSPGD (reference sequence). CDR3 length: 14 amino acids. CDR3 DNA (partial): TGCACCTGCAGTGCCGGGACAGGGGTTGAC. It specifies CTCSAGTGVD. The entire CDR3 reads CTCSAGTGVDTQYF. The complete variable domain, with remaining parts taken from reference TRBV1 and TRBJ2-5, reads VTLLEQNPRWRLVPRGQAVNLRCILKNSQYPWMSWYQQDLQKQLQWLFTLRSPGDKEVKSLPGADYLATRVTDTELRLQVANMSQGRTLYCTCSAGTGVDTQYFGPGTRLLVL.

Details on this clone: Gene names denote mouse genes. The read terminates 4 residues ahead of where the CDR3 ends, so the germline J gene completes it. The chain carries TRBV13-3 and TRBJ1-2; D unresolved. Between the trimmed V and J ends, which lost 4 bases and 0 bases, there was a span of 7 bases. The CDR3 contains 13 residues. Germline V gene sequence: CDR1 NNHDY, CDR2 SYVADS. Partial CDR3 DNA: TGTGCCAGCAGTCCCAGAACAAACTCC. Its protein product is CASSPRTNS. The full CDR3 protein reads CASSPRTNSDYTF.

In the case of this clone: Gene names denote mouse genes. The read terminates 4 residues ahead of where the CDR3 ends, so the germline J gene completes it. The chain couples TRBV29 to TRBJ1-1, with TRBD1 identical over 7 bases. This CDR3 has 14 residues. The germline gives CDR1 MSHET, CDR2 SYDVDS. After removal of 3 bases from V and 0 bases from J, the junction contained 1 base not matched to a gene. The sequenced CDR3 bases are TGTGCTAGCAGTTTGGGACAGACAAACACA. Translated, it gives CASSLGQTNT. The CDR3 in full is CASSLGQTNTEVFF. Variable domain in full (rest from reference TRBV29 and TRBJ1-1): DMKVTQMPRYLIKRMGENVLLECGQDMSHETMYWYRQDPGLGLQLIYISYDVDSNSEGDIPKGYRVSRKKREHFSLILDSAKTNQTSVYFCASSLGQTNTEVFFGKGTRLTVV.

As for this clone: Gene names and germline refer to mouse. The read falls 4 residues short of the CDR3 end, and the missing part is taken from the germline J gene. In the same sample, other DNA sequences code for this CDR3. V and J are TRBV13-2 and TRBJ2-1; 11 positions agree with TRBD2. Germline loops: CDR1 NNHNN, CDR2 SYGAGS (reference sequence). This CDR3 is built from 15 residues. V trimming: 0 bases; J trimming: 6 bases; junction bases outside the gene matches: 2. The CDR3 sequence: CASGDATGGGAEQFF. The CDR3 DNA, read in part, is TGTGCCAGCGGTGATGCGACTGGGGGGGGTGCT.

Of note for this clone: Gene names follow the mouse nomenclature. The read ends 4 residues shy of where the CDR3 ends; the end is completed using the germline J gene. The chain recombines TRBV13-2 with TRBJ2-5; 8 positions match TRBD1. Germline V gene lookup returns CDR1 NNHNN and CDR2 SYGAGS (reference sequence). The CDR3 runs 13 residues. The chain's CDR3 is CASALTGVDTQYF. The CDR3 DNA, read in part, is TGTGCCAGCGCCCTGACAGGGGTAGAC.

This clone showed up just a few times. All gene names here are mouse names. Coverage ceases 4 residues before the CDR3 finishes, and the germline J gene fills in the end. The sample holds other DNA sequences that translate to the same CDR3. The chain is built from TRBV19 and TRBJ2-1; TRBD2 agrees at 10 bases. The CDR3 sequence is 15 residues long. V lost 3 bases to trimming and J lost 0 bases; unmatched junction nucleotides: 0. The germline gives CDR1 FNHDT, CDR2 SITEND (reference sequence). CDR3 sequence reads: CASSRDWGNYAEQFF. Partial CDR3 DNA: TGTGCCAGCAGTAGGGACTGGGGTAACTATGCT.